Detailed here is one T cell receptor beta chain. Antigen: not known. The data derive from a study of OX40 agonist ivuxolimab in advanced cancers. Overall study results and limits: Partial responders dosed at 0.1-3.0 mg/kg displayed clonal expansion ranking among the lowest. CD8+ T cells showed, on average, more clonal expansion than CD4+ cells.

Autoimmune disease history or systemic immunosuppression barred patients. Clones were read by immunoSEQ multiplex PCR, and TCRdb kept only the in-frame ones, dropping some. The table lists about 40,000 clones, about nine tenths of them singletons. CDR1 and CDR2 from the germline V gene are MNHNS and SASEGT. After removal of 7 bases from V and 8 bases from J, the junction contained 10 bases not matched to a gene. The CDR3 runs 14 residues. The clonotype comes from an adult with an advanced solid tumor such as melanoma, head and neck, liver or kidney cancer. The V gene is TRBV6-1, the J gene TRBJ2-2, with 7 bases fitting TRBD2. Sequenced here: CD4+ or CD8+ T cells sorted from blood, sampled in a trial of the OX40 agonist ivuxolimab. The CDR3 coding sequence is TGTGCCAGCATGAGCGGAGCGGGGTATGGGGAGCTGTTTTTT. It encodes CASMSGAGYGELFF.